This TCR beta chain derives from a study of cytomegalovirus exposure and HLA in healthy donors. Study-wide findings and caveats: TCR beta chains numbering 164 were designated cytomegalovirus-associated. Most sequenced TCRs were rare (though some public TCRs occurred in many donors). Confirmation was obtained in vitro that three CMV-associated chains are specific for CMV antigens.

In the case of this clone: Its antigen is unidentified.

The donors were members of the validation cohort comprising 100 to 150 subjects, separate from the roughly 650-subject first cohort. The CDR3 is made up of 14 amino acids. Looked up from germline, CDR1 is MNHNY and CDR2 is SVGAGI (reference sequence). With 2 bases clipped from V and 2 bases from J, the junction kept 3 bases outside the gene matches. Libraries were prepared by immunoSEQ multiplex PCR; TCRdb keeps only in-frame clonotypes and omits some of them. The profile covers about 140,000 clones, with about 86% appearing a single time and about 7.9% taken by the ten largest. The chain recombines TRBV6-6 with TRBJ2-7; 7 nucleotides agree with TRBD1. Sequencing used PBMCs. This TCR came from a woman between 18 and 29 years old in good health and CMV-seropositive. The CDR3 here is CASSYGQGAYEQYF. The CDR3 DNA reads as TGTGCCAGCAGTTACGGGCAGGGGGCCTACGAGCAGTACTTC.